There are a few counts of the clone carrying this T cell receptor beta chain. Its specificity is not known. This sample was included in a study of response to subunit inactivated influenza vaccine. Broader study findings: Authors suggested seasonal influenza vaccinations each recruit few new T cells.

Germline V gene sequence: CDR1 SGHTA, CDR2 FQGNSA. The CDR3 spans 15 residues. The V end lost 1 base, the J end lost 0 bases, and 9 bases lay between the germline ends. MiXCR, applied by TCRdb to the RT-PCR reads, yields one record per CDR3 protein. The table records about 700,000 distinct CDR3 sequences, around 13% of them present only once. The TCR sequence derives from a man aged 50-60 years who received an inactivated influenza vaccine. The source material was PBMCs from blood, sampled 14 days before vaccination. The chain recombines TRBV7-2 with TRBJ1-2; the D is unclear. The CDR3 nucleotides read TGTGCCAGCAGCTTAGGGCATAGAGCTAACTATGGCTACACCTTC. Its protein product is CASSLGHRANYGYTF.